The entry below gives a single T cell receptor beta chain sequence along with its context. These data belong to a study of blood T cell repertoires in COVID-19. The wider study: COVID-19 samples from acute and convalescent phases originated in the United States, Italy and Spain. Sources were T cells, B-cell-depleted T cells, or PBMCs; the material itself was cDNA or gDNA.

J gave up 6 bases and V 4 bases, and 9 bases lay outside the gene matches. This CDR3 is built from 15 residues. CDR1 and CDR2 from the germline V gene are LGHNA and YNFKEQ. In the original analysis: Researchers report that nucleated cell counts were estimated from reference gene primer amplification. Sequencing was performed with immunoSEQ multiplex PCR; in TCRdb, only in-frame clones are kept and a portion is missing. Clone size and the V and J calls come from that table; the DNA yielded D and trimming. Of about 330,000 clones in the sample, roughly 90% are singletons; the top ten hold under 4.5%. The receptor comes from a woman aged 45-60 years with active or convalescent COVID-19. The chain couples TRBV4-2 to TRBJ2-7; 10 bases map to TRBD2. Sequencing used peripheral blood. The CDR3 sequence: CASSPGASGSSEQYF. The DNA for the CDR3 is TGTGCCAGCAGCCCCGGGGCTAGCGGGAGTAGCGAGCAGTACTTC.